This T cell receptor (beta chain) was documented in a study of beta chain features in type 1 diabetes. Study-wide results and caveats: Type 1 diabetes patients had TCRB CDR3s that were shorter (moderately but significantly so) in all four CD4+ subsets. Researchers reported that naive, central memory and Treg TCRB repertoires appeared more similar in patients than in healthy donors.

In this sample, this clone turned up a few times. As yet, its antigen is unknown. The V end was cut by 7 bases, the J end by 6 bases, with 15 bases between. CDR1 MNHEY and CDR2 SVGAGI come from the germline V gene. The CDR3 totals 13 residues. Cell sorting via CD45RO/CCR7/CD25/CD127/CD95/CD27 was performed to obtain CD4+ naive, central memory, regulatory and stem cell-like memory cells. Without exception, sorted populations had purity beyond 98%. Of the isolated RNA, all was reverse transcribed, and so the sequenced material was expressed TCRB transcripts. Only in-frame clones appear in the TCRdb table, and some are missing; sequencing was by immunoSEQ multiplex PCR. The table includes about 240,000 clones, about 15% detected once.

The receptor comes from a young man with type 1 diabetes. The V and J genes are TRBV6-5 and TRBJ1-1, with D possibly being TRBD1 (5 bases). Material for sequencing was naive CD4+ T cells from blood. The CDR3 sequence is CASTRGGSAEAFF. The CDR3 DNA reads TGTGCCAGCACCCGGGGGGGGAGCGCTGAAGCTTTCTTT.